This T cell receptor (beta chain) was identified in a study of shared clonotypes between healthy human individuals. About this clone itself: Its antigen remains unknown.

Study-wide results and caveats: The small donor group covered limited genetic and exposure diversity.

TCRdb's table, derived via immunoSEQ multiplex PCR, lists solely in-frame clones and lacks some. The repertoire holds millions of clones, with approximately 93% as singletons. V shed 7 bases, J shed 5 bases, and the junction held 13 bases outside the gene matches. The length of the CDR3 is 19 residues. Per the germline V gene, CDR1 is MNHEY and CDR2 is SMNVEV (reference sequence). The sequence was obtained from a man between 18 and 29 years old in good health. Some clones in this sample may be carry-over from other donors' samples. The sequenced sample was naive CD4+ T cells from PBMCs. Subset specified: CD45RA+ positively selected. The J gene is TRBJ2-2, the V gene TRBV27, with TRBD2 matching 16 bases. The CDR3 spells CASTQFPGLAGGWTGELFF. The CDR3 coding sequence is TGTGCCAGCACTCAATTCCCGGGACTAGCGGGAGGGTGGACCGGGGAGCTGTTTTTT.